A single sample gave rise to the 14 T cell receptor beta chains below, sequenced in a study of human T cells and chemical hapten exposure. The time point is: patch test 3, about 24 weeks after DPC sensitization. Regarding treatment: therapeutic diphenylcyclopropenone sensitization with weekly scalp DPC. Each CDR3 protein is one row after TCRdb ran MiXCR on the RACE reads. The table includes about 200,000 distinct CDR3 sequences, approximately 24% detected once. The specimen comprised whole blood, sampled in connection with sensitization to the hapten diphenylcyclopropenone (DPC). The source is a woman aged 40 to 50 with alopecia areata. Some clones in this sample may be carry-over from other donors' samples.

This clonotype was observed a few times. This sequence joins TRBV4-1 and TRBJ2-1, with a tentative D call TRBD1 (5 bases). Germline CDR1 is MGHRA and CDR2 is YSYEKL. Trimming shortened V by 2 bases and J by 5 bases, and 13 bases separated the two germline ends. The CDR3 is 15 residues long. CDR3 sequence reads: CASSQRKGLDNEQFF. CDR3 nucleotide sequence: TGCGCCAGCAGCCAACGTAAGGGGCTAGACAATGAGCAGTTCTTC.

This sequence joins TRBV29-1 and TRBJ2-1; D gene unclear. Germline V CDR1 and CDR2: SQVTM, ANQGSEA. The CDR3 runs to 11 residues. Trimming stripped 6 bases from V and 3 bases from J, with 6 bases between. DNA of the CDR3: TGCAGCGTCTCCAGCTACAATGAGCAGTTCTTC. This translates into CSVSSYNEQFF.

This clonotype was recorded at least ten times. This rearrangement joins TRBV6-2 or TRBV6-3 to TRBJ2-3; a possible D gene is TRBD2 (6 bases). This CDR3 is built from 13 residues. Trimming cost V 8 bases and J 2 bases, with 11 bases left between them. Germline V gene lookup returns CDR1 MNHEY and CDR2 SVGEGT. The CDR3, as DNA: TGTGCCAGCCAGGAGGGAAACACAGATACGCAGTATTTT. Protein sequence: CASQEGNTDTQYF.

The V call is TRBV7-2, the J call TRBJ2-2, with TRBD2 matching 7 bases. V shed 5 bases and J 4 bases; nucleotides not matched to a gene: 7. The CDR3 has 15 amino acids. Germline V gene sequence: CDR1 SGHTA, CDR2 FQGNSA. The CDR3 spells CASSPLRLATGELFF. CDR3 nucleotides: TGTGCCAGCAGCCCACTACGACTAGCCACCGGGGAGCTGTTTTTT. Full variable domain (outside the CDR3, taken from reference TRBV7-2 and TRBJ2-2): GAGVSQSPSNKVTEKGKDVELRCDPISGHTALYWYRQSLGQGLEFLIYFQGNSAPDKSGLPSDRFSAERTGGSVSTLTIQRTQQEDSAVYLCASSPLRLATGELFFGEGSRLTVL.

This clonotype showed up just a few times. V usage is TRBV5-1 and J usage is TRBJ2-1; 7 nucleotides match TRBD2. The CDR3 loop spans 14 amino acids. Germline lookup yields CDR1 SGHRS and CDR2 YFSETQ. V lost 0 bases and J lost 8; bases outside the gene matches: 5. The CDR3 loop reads CASSLGLAHDEQFF. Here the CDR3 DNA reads TGCGCCAGCAGCTTGGGACTAGCCCACGATGAGCAGTTCTTC.

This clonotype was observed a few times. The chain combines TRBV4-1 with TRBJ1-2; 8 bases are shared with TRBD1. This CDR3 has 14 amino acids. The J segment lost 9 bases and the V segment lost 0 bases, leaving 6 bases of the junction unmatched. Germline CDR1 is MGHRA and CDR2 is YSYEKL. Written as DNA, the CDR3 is TGCGCCAGCAGCCAAGATCGGACAGGGTTCAGCTACACCTTC. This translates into CASSQDRTGFSYTF.

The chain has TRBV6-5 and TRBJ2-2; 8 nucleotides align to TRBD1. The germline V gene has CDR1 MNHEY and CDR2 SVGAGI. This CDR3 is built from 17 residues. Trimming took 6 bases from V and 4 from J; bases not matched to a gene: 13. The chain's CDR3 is CASRPNWGQESTGELFF. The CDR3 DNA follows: TGTGCCAGCAGGCCAAATTGGGGACAGGAATCCACCGGGGAGCTGTTTTTT.

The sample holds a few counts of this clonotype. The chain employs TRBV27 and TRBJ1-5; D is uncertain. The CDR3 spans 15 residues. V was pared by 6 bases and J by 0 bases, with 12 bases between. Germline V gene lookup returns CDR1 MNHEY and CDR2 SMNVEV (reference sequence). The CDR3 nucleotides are TGTGCCAGCAGCTTCAGAGGTTATAGCAATCAGCCCCAGCATTTT. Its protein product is CASSFRGYSNQPQHF.

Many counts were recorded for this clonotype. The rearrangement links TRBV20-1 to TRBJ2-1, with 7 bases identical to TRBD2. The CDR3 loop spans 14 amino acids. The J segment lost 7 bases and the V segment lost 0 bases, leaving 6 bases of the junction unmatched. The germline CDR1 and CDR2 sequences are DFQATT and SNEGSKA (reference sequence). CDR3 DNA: TGCAGTGCTAGAGAGGCGGGAGAGGTAAATGAGCAGTTCTTC. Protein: CSAREAGEVNEQFF.

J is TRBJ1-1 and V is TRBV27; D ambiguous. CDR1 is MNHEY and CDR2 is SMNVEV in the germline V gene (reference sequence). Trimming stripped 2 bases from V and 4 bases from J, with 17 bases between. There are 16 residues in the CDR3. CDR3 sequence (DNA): TGTGCCAGCAGTTTACAGGCCGGGCGGAGGGCCACTGAAGCTTTCTTT. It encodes CASSLQAGRRATEAFF.

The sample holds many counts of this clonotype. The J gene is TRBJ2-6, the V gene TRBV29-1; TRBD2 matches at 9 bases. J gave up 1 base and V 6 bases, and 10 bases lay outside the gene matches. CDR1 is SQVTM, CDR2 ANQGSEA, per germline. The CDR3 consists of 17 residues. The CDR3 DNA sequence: TGCAGCGTCAAACCTAGCGGGATGTGGTCTGGGGCCAACGTCCTGACTTTC. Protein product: CSVKPSGMWSGANVLTF. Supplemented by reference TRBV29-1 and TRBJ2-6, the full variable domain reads SAVISQKPSRDICQRGTSLTIQCQVDSQVTMMFWYRQQPGQSLTLIATANQGSEATYESGFVIDKFPISRPNLTFSTLTVSNMSPEDSSIYLCSVKPSGMWSGANVLTFGAGSRLTVL.

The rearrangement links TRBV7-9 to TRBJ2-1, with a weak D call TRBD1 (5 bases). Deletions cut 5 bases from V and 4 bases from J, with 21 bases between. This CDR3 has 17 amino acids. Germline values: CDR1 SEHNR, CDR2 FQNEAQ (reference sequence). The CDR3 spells CASSPSTGQGGYNEQFF. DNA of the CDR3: TGTGCCAGCAGCCCCTCAACCGGGCAGGGCGGATACAATGAGCAGTTCTTC.

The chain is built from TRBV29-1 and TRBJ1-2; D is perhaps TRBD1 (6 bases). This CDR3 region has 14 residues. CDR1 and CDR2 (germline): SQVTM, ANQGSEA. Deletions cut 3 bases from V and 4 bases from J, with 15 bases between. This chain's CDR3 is CSVDKTGWTYGYTF. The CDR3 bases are TGCAGCGTTGACAAAACAGGGTGGACCTATGGCTACACCTTC. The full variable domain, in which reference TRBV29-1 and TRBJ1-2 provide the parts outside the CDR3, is SAVISQKPSRDICQRGTSLTIQCQVDSQVTMMFWYRQQPGQSLTLIATANQGSEATYESGFVIDKFPISRPNLTFSTLTVSNMSPEDSSIYLCSVDKTGWTYGYTFGSGTRLTVV.

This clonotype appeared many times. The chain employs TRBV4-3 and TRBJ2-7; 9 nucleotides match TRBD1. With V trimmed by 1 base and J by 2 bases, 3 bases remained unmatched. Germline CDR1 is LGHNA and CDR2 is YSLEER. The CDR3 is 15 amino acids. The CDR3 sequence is CASSQGTGEAYEQYF. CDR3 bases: TGCGCCAGCAGCCAAGGGACAGGGGAAGCCTACGAGCAGTACTTC.